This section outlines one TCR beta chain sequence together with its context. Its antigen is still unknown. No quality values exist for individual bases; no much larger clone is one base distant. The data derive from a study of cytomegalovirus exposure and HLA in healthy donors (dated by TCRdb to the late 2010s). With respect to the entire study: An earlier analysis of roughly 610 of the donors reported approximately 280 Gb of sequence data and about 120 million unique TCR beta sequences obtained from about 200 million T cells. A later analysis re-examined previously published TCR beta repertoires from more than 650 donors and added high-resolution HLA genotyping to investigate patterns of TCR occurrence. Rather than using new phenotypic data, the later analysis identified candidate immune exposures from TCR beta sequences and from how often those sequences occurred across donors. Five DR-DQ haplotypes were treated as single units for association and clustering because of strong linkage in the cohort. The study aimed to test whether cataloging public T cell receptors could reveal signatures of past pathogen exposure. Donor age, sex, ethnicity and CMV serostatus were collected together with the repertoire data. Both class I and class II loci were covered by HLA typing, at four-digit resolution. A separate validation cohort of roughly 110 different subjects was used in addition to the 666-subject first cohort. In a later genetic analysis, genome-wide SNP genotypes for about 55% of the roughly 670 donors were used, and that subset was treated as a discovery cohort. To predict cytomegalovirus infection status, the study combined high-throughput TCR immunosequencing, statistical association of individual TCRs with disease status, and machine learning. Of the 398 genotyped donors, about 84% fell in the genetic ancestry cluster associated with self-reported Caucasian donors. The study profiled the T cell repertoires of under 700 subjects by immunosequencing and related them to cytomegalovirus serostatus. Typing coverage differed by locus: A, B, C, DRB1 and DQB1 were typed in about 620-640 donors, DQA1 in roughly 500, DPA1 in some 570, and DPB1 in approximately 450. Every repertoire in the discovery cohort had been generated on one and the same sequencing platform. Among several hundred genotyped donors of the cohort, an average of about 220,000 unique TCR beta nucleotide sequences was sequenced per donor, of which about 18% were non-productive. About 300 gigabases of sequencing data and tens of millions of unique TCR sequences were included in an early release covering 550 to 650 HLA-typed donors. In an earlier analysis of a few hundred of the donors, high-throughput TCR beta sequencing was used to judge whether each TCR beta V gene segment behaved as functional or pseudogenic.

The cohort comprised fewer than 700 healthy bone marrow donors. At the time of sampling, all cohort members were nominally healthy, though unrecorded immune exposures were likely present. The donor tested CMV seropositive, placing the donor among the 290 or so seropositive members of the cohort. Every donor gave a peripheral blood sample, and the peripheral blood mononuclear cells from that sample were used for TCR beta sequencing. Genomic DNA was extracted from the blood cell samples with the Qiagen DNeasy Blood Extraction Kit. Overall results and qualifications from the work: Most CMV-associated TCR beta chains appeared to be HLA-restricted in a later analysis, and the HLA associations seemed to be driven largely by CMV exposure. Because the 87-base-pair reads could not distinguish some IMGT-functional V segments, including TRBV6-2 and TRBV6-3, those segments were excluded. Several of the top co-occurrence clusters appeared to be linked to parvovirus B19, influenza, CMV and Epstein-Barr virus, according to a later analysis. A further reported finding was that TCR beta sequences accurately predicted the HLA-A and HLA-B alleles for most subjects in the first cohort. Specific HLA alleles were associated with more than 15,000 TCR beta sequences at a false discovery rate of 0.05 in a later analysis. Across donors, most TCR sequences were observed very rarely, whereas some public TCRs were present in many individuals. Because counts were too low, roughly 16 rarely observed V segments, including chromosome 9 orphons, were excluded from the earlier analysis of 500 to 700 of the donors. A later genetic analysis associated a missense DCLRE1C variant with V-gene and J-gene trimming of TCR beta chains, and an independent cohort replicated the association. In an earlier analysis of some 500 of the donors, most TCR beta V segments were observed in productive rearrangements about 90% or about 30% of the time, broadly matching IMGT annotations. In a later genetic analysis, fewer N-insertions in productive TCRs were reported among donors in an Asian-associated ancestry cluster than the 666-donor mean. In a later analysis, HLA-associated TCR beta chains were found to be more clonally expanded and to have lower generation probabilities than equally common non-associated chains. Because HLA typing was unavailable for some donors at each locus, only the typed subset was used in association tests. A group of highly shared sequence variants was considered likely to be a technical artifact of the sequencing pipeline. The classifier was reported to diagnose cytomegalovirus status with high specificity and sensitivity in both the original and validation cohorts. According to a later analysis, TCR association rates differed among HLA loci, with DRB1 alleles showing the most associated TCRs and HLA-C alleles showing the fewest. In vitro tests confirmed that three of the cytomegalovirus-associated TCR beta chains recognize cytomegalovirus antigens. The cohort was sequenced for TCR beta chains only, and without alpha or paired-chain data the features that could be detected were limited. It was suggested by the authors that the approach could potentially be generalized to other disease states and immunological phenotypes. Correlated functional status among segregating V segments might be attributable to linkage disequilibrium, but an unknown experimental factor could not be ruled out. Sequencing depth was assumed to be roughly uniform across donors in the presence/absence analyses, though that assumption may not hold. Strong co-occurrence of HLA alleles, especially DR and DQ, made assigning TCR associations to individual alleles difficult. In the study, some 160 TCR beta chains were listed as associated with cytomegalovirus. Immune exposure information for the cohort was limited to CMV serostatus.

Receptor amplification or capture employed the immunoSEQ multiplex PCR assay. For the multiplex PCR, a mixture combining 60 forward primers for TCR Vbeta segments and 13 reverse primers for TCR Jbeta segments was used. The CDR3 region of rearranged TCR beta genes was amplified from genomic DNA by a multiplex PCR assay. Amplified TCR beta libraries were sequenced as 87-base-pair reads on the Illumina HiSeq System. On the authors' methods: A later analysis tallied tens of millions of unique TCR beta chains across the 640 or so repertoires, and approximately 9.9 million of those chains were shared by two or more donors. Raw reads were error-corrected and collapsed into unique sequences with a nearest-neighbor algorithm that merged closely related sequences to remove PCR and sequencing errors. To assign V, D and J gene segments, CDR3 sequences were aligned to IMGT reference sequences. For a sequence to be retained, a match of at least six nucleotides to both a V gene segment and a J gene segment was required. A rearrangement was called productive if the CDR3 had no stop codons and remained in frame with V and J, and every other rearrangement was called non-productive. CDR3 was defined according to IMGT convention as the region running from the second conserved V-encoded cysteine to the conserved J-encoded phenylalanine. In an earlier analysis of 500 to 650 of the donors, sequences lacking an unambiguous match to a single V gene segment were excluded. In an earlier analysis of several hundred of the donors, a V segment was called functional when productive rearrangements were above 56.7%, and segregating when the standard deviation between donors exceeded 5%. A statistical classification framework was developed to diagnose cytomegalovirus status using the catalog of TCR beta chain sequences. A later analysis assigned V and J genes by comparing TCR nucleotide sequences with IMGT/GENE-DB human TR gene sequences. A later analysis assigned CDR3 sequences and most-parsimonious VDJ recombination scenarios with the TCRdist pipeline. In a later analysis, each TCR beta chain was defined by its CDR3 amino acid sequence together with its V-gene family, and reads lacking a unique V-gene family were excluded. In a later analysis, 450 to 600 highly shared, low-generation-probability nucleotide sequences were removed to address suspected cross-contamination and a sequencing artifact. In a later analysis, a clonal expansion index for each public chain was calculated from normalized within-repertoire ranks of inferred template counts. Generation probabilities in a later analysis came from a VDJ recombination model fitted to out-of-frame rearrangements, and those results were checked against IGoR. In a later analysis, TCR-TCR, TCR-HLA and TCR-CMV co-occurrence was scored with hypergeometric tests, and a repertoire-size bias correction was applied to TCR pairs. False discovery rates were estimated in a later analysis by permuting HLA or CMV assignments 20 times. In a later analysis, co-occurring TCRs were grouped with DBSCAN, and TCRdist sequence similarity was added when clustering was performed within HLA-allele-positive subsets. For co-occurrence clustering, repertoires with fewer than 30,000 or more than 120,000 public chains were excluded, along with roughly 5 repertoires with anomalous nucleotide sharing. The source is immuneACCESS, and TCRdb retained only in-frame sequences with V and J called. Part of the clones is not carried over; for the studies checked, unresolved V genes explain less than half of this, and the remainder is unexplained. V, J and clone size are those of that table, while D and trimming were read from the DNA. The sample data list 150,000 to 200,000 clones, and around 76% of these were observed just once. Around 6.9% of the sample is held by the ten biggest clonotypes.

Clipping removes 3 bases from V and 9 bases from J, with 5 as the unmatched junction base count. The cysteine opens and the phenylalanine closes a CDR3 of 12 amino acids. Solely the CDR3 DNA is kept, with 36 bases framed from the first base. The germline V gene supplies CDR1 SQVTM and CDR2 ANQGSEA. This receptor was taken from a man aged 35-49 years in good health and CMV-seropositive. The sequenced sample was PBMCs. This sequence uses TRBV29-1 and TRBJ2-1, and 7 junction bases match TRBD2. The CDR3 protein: CSVDLWGGEQFF. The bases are TGCAGCGTTGATCTGTGGGGGGGTGAGCAGTTCTTC.